The 13 T cell receptor beta chains reported below all come from one sample, sequenced in a study of blood T cell repertoires in COVID-19. Sequenced by immunoSEQ multiplex PCR; TCRdb stores in-frame clones only, minus some. The sample carries a few hundred thousand clones, approximately 80% recorded once. Sequenced sample: peripheral blood. These receptors were obtained from a woman aged 18-30 years with acute or convalescent COVID-19.

This clone was detected ten times or more. The germline gene is not matched at one end of the junction; a read error may be the cause. The rearrangement joins TRBV18 to TRBJ2-4, with 9 bases aligning to TRBD1. The CDR3 sequence is 12 residues long. Germline loops: CDR1 KGHSH, CDR2 LQKENI. The CDR3 DNA sequence: TGTGCCAGCTCACCAGGGGACAGGGAATCAAACTTC. This encodes CASSPGDRESNF.

The chain recombines TRBV19 with TRBJ1-2; D is uncertain. The CDR3 is made up of 16 amino acids. CDR1 LNHDA and CDR2 SQIVND come from the germline V gene (reference sequence). V was pared by 1 base and J by 4 bases, with 16 bases between. The CDR3 nucleotides are TGTGCCAGTAGTATAGTCAACCGAGGGCCTATCTATGGCTACACCTTC. Translation: CASSIVNRGPIYGYTF.

The V call is TRBV11-2, the J call TRBJ1-6; 8 nucleotides align to TRBD1. CDR1 and CDR2 (germline): SGHAT, FQNNGV. The CDR3 length is 14 residues. Trimming took 5 bases from V and 7 from J; bases not matched to a gene: 4. As DNA, the CDR3 is TGTGCCAGCAGCCCGCAGGGGGCCAATTCACCCCTCCACTTT. Translated, it gives CASSPQGANSPLHF.

The chain recombines TRBV7-9 with TRBJ2-1; D unclear. The CDR3 contains 17 residues. Germline values: CDR1 SEHNR, CDR2 FQNEAQ (reference sequence). V was cut by 5 bases and J by 2 bases, with 19 bases left in between. CDR3: CASSPRPTASPYNEQFF. The CDR3 bases are TGTGCCAGCAGCCCCCGTCCGACGGCTAGTCCCTACAATGAGCAGTTCTTC.

The CDR3 loop reads CASSIMTGTGGNSPLHF. CDR3 DNA sequence: TGTGCCAGTAGTATTATGACCGGGACAGGCGGTAATTCACCCCTCCACTTT. The chain is built from TRBV19 and TRBJ1-6, with TRBD1 matching over 8 bases. From germline, CDR1 is LNHDA and CDR2 SQIVND (reference sequence). V shed 3 bases and J 6 bases; nucleotides not matched to a gene: 10. The CDR3 runs to 17 residues.

This clone was seen at least ten times. One end of the junction fails to match germline, which may point to a read error. The V gene is TRBV7-7, the J gene TRBJ2-3, with D perhaps matching TRBD2 (5 bases). CDR3 length: 17 amino acids. Germline V CDR1 and CDR2: SSHAT, FNYEAQ (reference sequence). The CDR3 loop is CASSLGVSEGGTDTQYF. The CDR3 DNA reads TGTGCTAGCAGCCTTGGAGTAAGCGAGGGCGGCACAGATACGCAGTATTTT.

Only a few counts were recorded for this clone. This sequence joins TRBV28 and TRBJ2-7; 7 bases are shared with TRBD1. CDR1 MDHEN and CDR2 SYDVKM come from the germline V gene. V trimming: 7 bases; J trimming: 2 bases; junction bases outside the gene matches: 8. This CDR3 has 14 residues. CDR3 sequence reads: CASTPTGPPYEQYF. The DNA of the CDR3 is TGTGCCAGCACCCCGACAGGGCCCCCCTACGAGCAGTACTTC. Looking up the rest from reference TRBV28 and TRBJ2-7 gives the full variable domain: DVKVTQSSRYLVKRTGEKVFLECVQDMDHENMFWYRQDPGLGLRLIYFSYDVKMKEKGDIPEGYSVSREKKERFSLILESASTNQTSMYLCASTPTGPPYEQYFGPGTRLTVT.

The chain employs TRBV29-1 and TRBJ2-7, with a tentative D call TRBD2 (5 bases). The ends were cut back, 1 base at V and 3 bases at J, with 19 bases in the middle. Germline loops: CDR1 SQVTM, CDR2 ANQGSEA. The CDR3 consists of 16 residues. The CDR3 sequence is CSVEVNGWERGYEQYF. CDR3 in DNA: TGCAGCGTTGAAGTAAACGGCTGGGAACGGGGCTACGAGCAGTACTTC.

V usage is TRBV21-1 and J usage is TRBJ2-1; the table's D call of TRBD2 was not tested on the DNA. TRBV21-1 is a listed pseudogene. The CDR3 is made up of 18 amino acids. This chain's CDR3 is CASSKGLGRDHSYNEQFF. The CDR3 nucleotides read TGTGCCAGCAGCAAAGGCCTGGGGCGGGATCACTCCTACAATGAGCAGTTCTTC.

The chain is built from TRBV13 and TRBJ2-3, with 12 positions matching TRBD2. The germline V gene encodes CDR1 PRHDT and CDR2 FYEKMQ (reference sequence). The CDR3 is 16 amino acids. Unmatched junction bases numbered 10, after V lost 8 bases and J lost 4 bases. DNA for the CDR3: TGTGCCAGCGAACTAGCGGGAGGTTTTCTCTCAGATACGCAGTATTTT. Translation gives CASELAGGFLSDTQYF. Supplemented by reference TRBV13 and TRBJ2-3, the full variable domain reads AAGVIQSPRHLIKEKRETATLKCYPIPRHDTVYWYQQGPGQDPQFLISFYEKMQSDKGSIPDRFSAQQFSDYHSELNMSSLELGDSALYFCASELAGGFLSDTQYFGPGTRLTVL.

The V call is TRBV19, the J call TRBJ1-5, with TRBD1 matching over 7 bases. This CDR3 spans 16 amino acids. Germline CDR1 and CDR2: LNHDA and SQIVND (reference sequence). The junction had 9 bases not matched to a gene; V was cut back by 1 base and J by 6 bases. The CDR3 here is CASSIAGGSQGQPQHF. The CDR3 region has the DNA TGTGCCAGTAGTATAGCAGGGGGTAGCCAAGGTCAGCCCCAGCATTTT.

This clone has only one observation. This chain uses TRBV10-1 with TRBJ2-1; tentative D call: TRBD2 (6 bases). V was pared by 7 bases and J by 8 bases, with 24 bases between. Germline V gene sequence: CDR1 WNHNN, CDR2 SYGVQD (reference sequence). The CDR3 spans 16 residues. CDR3 nucleotide sequence: TGCGCCAGCACCAGACCCCGACTAGTGGGGAGCTATGAGCAGTTCTTC. It is translated as CASTRPRLVGSYEQFF.

A word on this clone: Possible read error: a much larger clone is one base away. The rearrangement uses TRBV19 and TRBJ1-6; D gene uncertain. The germline V gene encodes CDR1 LNHDA and CDR2 SQIVND (reference sequence). The length of the CDR3 is 12 residues. Trimming shortened V by 3 bases and J by 9 bases, and 6 bases separated the two germline ends. In DNA form, the CDR3 reads TGTGCCAGTAGTATCGGGAGTTCACCCCTCCACTTT. Translated: CASSIGSSPLHF.